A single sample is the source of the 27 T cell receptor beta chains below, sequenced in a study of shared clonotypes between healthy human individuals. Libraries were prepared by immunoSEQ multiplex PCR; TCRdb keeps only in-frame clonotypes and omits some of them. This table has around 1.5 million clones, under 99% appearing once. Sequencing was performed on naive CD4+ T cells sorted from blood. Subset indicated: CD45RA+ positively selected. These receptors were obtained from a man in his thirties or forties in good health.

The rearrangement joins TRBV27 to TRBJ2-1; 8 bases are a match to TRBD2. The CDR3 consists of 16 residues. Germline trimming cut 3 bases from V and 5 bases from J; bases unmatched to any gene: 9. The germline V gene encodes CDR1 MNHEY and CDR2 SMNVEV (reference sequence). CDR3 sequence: CASSFRGTSTNNEQFF. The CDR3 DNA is TGTGCCAGCAGTTTCAGAGGGACTAGTACCAACAATGAGCAGTTCTTC.

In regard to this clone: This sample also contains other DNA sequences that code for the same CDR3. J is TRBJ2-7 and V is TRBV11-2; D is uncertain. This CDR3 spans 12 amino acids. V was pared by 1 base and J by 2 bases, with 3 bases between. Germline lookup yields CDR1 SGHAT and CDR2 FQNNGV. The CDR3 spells CASSLAPYEQYF. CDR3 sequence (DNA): TGTGCCAGCAGCTTAGCCCCCTACGAGCAGTACTTC.

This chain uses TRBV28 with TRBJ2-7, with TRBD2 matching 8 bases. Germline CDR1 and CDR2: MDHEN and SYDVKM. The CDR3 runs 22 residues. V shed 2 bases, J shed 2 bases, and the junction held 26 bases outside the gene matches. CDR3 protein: CASSLESYEGLAGLPTTYEQYF. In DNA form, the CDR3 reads TGTGCCAGCAGTTTAGAATCGTATGAGGGGCTAGCGGGTCTACCAACGACCTACGAGCAGTACTTC. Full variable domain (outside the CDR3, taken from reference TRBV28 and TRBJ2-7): DVKVTQSSRYLVKRTGEKVFLECVQDMDHENMFWYRQDPGLGLRLIYFSYDVKMKEKGDIPEGYSVSREKKERFSLILESASTNQTSMYLCASSLESYEGLAGLPTTYEQYFGPGTRLTVT.

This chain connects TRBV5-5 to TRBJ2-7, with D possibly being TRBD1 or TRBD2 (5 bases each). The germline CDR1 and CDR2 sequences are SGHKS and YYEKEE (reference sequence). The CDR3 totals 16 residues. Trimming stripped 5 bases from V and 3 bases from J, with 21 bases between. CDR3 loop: CASSPSPGTVDYEQYF. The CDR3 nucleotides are TGTGCCAGCAGTCCCTCCCCCGGGACGGTTGACTACGAGCAGTACTTC.

The CDR3 bases are TGTGCCTCCGAGGACAGAAGCACCTATGGCTACACCTTC. Protein product: CASEDRSTYGYTF. The chain recombines TRBV30 with TRBJ1-2; D may be TRBD1 (6 bases). CDR3 size: 13 residues. Germline V gene data show CDR1 as GTSNPN and CDR2 as SVGIG (reference sequence). Trimming stripped 7 bases from V and 4 bases from J, with 16 bases between.

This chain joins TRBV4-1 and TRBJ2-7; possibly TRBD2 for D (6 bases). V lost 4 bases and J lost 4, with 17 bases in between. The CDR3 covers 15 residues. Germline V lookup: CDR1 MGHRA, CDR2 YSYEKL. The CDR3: CASSRLGTLSYEQYF. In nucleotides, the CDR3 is TGCGCCAGCAGCCGCCTAGGGACTTTGAGTTACGAGCAGTACTTC.

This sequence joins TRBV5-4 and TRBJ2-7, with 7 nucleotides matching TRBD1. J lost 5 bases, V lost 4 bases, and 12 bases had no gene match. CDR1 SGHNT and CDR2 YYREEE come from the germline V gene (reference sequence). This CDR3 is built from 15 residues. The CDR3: CASSPTLGQIDEQYF. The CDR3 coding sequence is TGTGCCAGCAGCCCCACGTTGGGACAGATAGACGAGCAGTACTTC.

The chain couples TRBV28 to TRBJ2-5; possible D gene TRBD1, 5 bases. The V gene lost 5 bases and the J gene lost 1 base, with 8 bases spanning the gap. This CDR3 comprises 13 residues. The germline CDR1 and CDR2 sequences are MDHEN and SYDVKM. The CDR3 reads CASSRQIQETQYF. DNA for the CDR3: TGTGCCAGCAGTAGACAGATCCAAGAGACCCAGTACTTC.

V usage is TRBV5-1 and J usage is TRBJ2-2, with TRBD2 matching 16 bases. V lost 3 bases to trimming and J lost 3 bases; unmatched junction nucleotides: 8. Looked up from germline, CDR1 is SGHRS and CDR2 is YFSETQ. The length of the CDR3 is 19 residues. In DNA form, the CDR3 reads TGCGCCAGCAGCTCACAACCGGGACTAGCGGGAGGGCACACCGGGGAGCTGTTTTTT. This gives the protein CASSSQPGLAGGHTGELFF.

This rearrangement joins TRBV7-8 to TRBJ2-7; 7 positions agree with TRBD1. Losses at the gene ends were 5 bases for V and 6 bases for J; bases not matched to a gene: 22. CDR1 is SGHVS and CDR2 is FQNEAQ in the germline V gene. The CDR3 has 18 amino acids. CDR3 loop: CASSAFPGRSDRTGEQYF. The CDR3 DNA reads TGTGCCAGCAGCGCGTTCCCGGGGCGATCGGACAGGACAGGCGAGCAGTACTTC.

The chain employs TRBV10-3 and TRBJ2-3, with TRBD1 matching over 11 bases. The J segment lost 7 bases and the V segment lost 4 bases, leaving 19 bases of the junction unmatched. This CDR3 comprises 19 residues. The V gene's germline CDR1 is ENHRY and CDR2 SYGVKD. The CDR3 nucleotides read TGTGCCATCAGTGGATGGACAGGGGGCGGGCGGTCCGTCTCCAATACGCAGTATTTT. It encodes CAISGWTGGGRSVSNTQYF.

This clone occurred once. CDR3 residues: CARSLGTSGYFTYEQYF. The DNA of the CDR3 is TGTGCCAGAAGCCTAGGGACTAGCGGCTACTTCACCTACGAGCAGTACTTC. This rearrangement joins TRBV5-3 to TRBJ2-7, with 11 positions matching TRBD2. TRBV5-3 is an open reading frame whose function is uncertain. Germline trimming cut 4 bases from V and 2 bases from J; bases unmatched to any gene: 11. The CDR3 runs 17 residues.

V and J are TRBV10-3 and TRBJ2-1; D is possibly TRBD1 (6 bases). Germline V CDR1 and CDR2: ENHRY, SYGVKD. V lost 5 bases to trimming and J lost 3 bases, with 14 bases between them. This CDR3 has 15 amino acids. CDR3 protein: CAISRTGSGYNEQFF. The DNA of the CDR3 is TGTGCCATCAGTCGTACAGGGTCTGGCTACAATGAGCAGTTCTTC.

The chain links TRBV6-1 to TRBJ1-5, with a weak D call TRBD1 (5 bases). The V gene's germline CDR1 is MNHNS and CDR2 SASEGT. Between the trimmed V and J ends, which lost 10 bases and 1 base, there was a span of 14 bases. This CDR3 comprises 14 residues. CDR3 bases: TGTGCCACCAGACCGGGGCCGAGCAATCAGCCCCAGCATTTT. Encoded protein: CATRPGPSNQPQHF.

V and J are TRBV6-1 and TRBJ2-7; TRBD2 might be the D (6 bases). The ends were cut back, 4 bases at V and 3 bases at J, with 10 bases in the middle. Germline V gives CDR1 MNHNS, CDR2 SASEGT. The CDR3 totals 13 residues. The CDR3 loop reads CASSAREFYEQYF. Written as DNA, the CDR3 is TGTGCCAGCAGTGCTCGGGAGTTCTACGAGCAGTACTTC.

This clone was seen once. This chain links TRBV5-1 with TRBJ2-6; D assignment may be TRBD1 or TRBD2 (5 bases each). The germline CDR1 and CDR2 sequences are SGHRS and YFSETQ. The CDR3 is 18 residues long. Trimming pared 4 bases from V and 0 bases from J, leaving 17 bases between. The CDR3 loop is CASSPFPGPNSGANVLTF. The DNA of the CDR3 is TGCGCCAGCAGCCCGTTCCCGGGACCGAACTCTGGGGCCAACGTCCTGACTTTC.

CDR3 DNA: TGTGCCAGCAGCCCCCGGGGTTCGGGCTCGGGTGAGCAGTTCTTC. It yields the protein CASSPRGSGSGEQFF. The chain combines TRBV9 with TRBJ2-1; tentatively, D is TRBD2 (5 bases). The ends were cut back, 4 bases at V and 9 bases at J, with 20 bases in the middle. Germline lookup yields CDR1 SGDLS and CDR2 YYNGEE. The CDR3 is made up of 15 amino acids.

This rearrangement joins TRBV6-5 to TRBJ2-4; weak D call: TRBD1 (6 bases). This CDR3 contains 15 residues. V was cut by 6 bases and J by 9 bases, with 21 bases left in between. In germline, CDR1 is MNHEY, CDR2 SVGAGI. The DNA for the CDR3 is TGTGCCAGCAGGAAGGACAGTACGATAAATTTCATTCAGTACTTC. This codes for CASRKDSTINFIQYF.

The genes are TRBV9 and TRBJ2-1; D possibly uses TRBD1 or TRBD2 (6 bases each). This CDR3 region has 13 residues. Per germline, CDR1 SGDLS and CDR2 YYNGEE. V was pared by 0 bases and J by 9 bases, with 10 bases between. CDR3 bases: TGTGCCAGCAGCGTAGTTGGGGGGCTTGAGCAGTTCTTC. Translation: CASSVVGGLEQFF.

The CDR3 coding sequence is TGCGCCAGCAGCTTGGAGGGAGGGTCTGATGGCTACACCTTC. Protein sequence: CASSLEGGSDGYTF. This chain joins TRBV5-1 and TRBJ1-2; unclear D gene. This CDR3 comprises 14 residues. The germline CDR1 and CDR2 sequences are SGHRS and YFSETQ. Trimming removed 0 bases at V and 6 bases at J, with 12 bases between. Filled out from reference TRBV5-1 and TRBJ1-2, the complete variable domain reads KAGVTQTPRYLIKTRGQQVTLSCSPISGHRSVSWYQQTPGQGLQFLFEYFSETQRNKGNFPGRFSGRQFSNSRSEMNVSTLELGDSALYLCASSLEGGSDGYTFGSGTRLTVV.

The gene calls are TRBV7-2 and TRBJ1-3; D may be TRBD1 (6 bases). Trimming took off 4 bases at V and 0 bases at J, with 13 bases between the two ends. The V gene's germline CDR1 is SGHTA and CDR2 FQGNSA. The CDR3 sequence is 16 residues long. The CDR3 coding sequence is TGTGCCAGCAGCTCAAGCGCCAGGGGCTCTGGAAACACCATATATTTT. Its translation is CASSSSARGSGNTIYF. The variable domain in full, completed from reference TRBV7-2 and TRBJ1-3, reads GAGVSQSPSNKVTEKGKDVELRCDPISGHTALYWYRQSLGQGLEFLIYFQGNSAPDKSGLPSDRFSAERTGGSVSTLTIQRTQQEDSAVYLCASSSSARGSGNTIYFGEGSWLTVV.

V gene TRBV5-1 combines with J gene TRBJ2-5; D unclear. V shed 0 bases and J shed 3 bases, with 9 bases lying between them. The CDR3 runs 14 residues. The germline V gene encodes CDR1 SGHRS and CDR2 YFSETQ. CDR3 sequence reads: CASSLGRSEETQYF. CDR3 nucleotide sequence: TGCGCCAGCAGCTTGGGTCGGAGCGAAGAGACCCAGTACTTC.

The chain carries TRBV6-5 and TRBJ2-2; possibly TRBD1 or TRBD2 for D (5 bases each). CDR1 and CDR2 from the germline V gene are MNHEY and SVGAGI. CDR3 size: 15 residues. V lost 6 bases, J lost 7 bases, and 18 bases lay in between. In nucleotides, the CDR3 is TGTGCCAGCAGCCACCCGAGGGGATCCGTCGGGGAGCTGTTTTTT. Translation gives CASSHPRGSVGELFF.

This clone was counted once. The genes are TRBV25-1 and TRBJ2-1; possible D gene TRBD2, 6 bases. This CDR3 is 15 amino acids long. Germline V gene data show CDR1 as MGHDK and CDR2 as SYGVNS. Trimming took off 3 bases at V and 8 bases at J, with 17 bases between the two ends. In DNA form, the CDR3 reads TGTGCCAGCAGTGAGGAGGGATCGGTTAGGCATGAGCAGTTCTTC. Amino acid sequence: CASSEEGSVRHEQFF.

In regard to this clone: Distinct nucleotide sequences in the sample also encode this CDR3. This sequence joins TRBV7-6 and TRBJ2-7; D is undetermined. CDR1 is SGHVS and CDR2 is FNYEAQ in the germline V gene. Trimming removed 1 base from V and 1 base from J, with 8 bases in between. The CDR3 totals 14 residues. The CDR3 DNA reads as TGTGCCAGCAGCTTAGGGCTGGGATCCTACGAGCAGTACTTC. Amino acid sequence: CASSLGLGSYEQYF.

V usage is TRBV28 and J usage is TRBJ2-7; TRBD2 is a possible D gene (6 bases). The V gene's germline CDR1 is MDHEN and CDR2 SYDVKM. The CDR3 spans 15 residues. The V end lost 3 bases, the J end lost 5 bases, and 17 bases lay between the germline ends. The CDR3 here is CASSFILLATNEQYF. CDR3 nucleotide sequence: TGTGCCAGCAGTTTTATCCTCCTAGCGACTAACGAGCAGTACTTC.

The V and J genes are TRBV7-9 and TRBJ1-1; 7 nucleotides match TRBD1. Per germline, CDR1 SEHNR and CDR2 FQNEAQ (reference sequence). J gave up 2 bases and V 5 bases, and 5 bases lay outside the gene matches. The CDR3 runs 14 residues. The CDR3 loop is CASSARDRNTEAFF. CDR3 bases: TGTGCCAGCAGCGCCCGGGACAGAAACACTGAAGCTTTCTTT. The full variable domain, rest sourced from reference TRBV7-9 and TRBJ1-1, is DTGVSQNPRHKITKRGQNVTFRCDPISEHNRLYWYRQTLGQGPEFLTYFQNEAQLEKSRLLSDRFSAERPKGSFSTLEIQRTEQGDSAMYLCASSARDRNTEAFFGQGTRLTVV.